A single sample gave rise to the 29 T cell receptor beta chains below, sequenced in a study of blood T cell repertoires in COVID-19 (dated by TCRdb to the early 2020s). The library was obtained by the immunoSEQ multiplex PCR assay. This immuneACCESS table, as held by TCRdb, lists in-frame sequences with V and J called but not all clones. Of the missing ones, under half trace to an unresolved V gene in checked studies; the others have no known cause. The sample table lists approximately 260,000 clones, approximately 89% of them with a count of one. The ten largest account for about 1.2% of the sample. Sample: PBMCs or T cells enriched from blood (not recorded which). The receptor set was obtained from a woman aged 40 to 49 with acute COVID-19.

This chain joins TRBV6-5 and TRBJ1-2; the D is unclear. The V gene's germline CDR1 is MNHEY and CDR2 SVGAGI. Between the trimmed V and J ends, which lost 6 bases and 4 bases, there was a span of 12 bases. The CDR3 is 13 residues long. DNA for the CDR3: TGTGCCAGCAGATCCGGGTCCTTCTATGGCTACACCTTC. Protein: CASRSGSFYGYTF.

The gene calls are TRBV15 and TRBJ2-7; TRBD2 agrees at 10 bases. V lost 2 bases, J lost 2 bases, and 3 bases stayed unmatched. The CDR3 runs 15 residues. CDR1 and CDR2 (germline): LNHNV, YYDKDF (reference sequence). CDR3: CATSRIGTSAYEQYV. Written as DNA, the CDR3 is TGTGCCACCAGCAGAATAGGGACTAGCGCCTACGAGCAGTACGTC.

The V and J genes are TRBV5-4 and TRBJ2-7, with D maybe TRBD1 (6 bases). V was trimmed by 0 bases and J by 6 bases, leaving 10 bases between them. CDR1 and CDR2 (germline): SGHNT, YYREEE (reference sequence). This CDR3 region has 13 residues. The CDR3 spells CASSLDLTGEQYF. The CDR3 DNA reads as TGTGCCAGCAGCTTGGATTTGACAGGCGAGCAGTACTTC.

V usage is TRBV30 and J usage is TRBJ1-6, with TRBD1 as a possible D gene (6 bases). This CDR3 contains 14 residues. Trimming shortened V by 4 bases and J by 8 bases, and 15 bases separated the two germline ends. Per the germline V gene, CDR1 is GTSNPN and CDR2 is SVGIG (reference sequence). The CDR3 loop is CAWTAGRGYSPLHF. The CDR3 DNA is TGTGCCTGGACGGCGGGCAGGGGATATTCACCCCTCCACTTT.

The chain couples TRBV24-1 to TRBJ2-1, with 11 bases that match TRBD1. The length of the CDR3 is 14 residues. The germline gives CDR1 KGHDR, CDR2 SFDVKD. Unmatched junction bases numbered 8, after V lost 9 bases and J lost 8 bases. CDR3 amino acids: CATCRGQGVYEQFF. The CDR3 region has the DNA TGTGCCACCTGCCGGGGACAGGGGGTGTATGAGCAGTTCTTC.

This clone appeared a few times. This rearrangement joins TRBV25-1 to TRBJ1-2; TRBD1 aligns across 11 bases. Unmatched junction bases numbered 9, after V lost 1 base and J lost 8 bases. In germline, CDR1 is MGHDK, CDR2 SYGVNS. This CDR3 contains 16 residues. CDR3 in DNA: TGTGCCAGCAGTGAATTGGGGACAGGGGGAAGTAACGGCTACACCTTC. Protein: CASSELGTGGSNGYTF.

The chain links TRBV24-1 to TRBJ2-1; TRBD2 aligns across 12 bases. There are 18 residues in the CDR3. Germline assignment: CDR1 KGHDR and CDR2 SFDVKD. After removal of 5 bases from V and 2 bases from J, the junction contained 9 bases not matched to a gene. DNA for the CDR3: TGTGCCACCAGTGCCACGGGGCTAGCGGGAGGGGCCTACAATGAGCAGTTCTTC. Translation gives CATSATGLAGGAYNEQFF.

CDR3 bases: TGTGCCAGCGCTAAATCAGGCCAGTACTTC. This codes for CASAKSGQYF. This rearrangement joins TRBV28 to TRBJ2-5; no reliable D call. The length of the CDR3 is 10 residues. Germline V gene sequence: CDR1 MDHEN, CDR2 SYDVKM. V was clipped by 8 bases and J by 10 bases, with 11 bases between them. The variable domain in full, with the rest retrieved from reference TRBV28 and TRBJ2-5, is DVKVTQSSRYLVKRTGEKVFLECVQDMDHENMFWYRQDPGLGLRLIYFSYDVKMKEKGDIPEGYSVSREKKERFSLILESASTNQTSMYLCASAKSGQYFGPGTRLLVL.

The rearrangement uses TRBV3-1 (or the pseudogene TRBV3-2) and TRBJ1-1; D uncertain. The CDR3 runs to 14 residues. Germline V lookup: CDR1 LGHDT, CDR2 YNNKEL (reference sequence). V shed 0 bases and J shed 3 bases, with 8 bases lying between them. CDR3 sequence reads: CASSQEAGHTEAFF. CDR3 coding DNA: TGTGCCAGCAGCCAAGAAGCGGGTCACACTGAAGCTTTCTTT.

The chain links TRBV20-1 to TRBJ2-7; tentative D call: TRBD2 (5 bases). CDR3 length: 14 amino acids. Germline V gene data show CDR1 as DFQATT and CDR2 as SNEGSKA (reference sequence). V shed 3 bases and J shed 0 bases, with 12 bases lying between them. This CDR3 reads CSASRGASSYEQYV. CDR3 bases: TGCAGTGCTAGTCGGGGAGCAAGCTCCTACGAGCAGTACGTC.

The chain has TRBV5-4 and TRBJ1-2, with 8 nucleotides matching TRBD1. Germline assignment: CDR1 SGHNT and CDR2 YYREEE (reference sequence). V shed 5 bases and J 0 bases; nucleotides not matched to a gene: 12. The CDR3 is 17 amino acids. The CDR3: CASSRRQGPIANYGYTF. In DNA, the CDR3 is TGTGCCAGCAGTCGAAGACAGGGGCCGATAGCTAACTATGGCTACACCTTC.

The chain links TRBV28 to TRBJ1-3, with D maybe TRBD1 (5 bases). In germline, CDR1 is MDHEN, CDR2 SYDVKM. The CDR3 contains 14 residues. V was pared by 2 bases and J by 3 bases, with 8 bases between. In nucleotides, the CDR3 is TGTGCCAGCAGTTTAGACAGAGTTGGAAACACCATATATTTT. Translation gives CASSLDRVGNTIYF. The variable domain in full, with the rest retrieved from reference TRBV28 and TRBJ1-3, is DVKVTQSSRYLVKRTGEKVFLECVQDMDHENMFWYRQDPGLGLRLIYFSYDVKMKEKGDIPEGYSVSREKKERFSLILESASTNQTSMYLCASSLDRVGNTIYFGEGSWLTVV.

This chain links TRBV19 with TRBJ1-1, with a tentative D call TRBD1 (5 bases). The ends were cut back, 7 bases at V and 0 bases at J, with 6 bases in the middle. The V gene's germline CDR1 is LNHDA and CDR2 SQIVND (reference sequence). The CDR3 has 12 amino acids. CDR3 in amino acids: CASKGVNTEAFF. The CDR3 region has the DNA TGTGCCAGTAAAGGGGTGAACACTGAAGCTTTCTTT.

The chain is built from TRBV7-2 and TRBJ1-1, with D tentatively TRBD1 (5 bases). V shed 6 bases and J shed 5 bases, with 16 bases lying between them. CDR3 length: 14 amino acids. Germline V gene lookup returns CDR1 SGHTA and CDR2 FQGNSA. The CDR3 DNA sequence: TGTGCCAGCAGTTCCCAAGGGGATGGGACTGAAGCTTTCTTT. This gives the protein CASSSQGDGTEAFF.

The V call is TRBV7-6, the J call TRBJ1-3; the D is unclear. The CDR3 contains 17 residues. CDR1 SGHVS and CDR2 FNYEAQ come from the germline V gene. V was clipped by 2 bases and J by 0 bases, with 14 bases between them. CDR3 amino acids: CASSLPYKASSGNTIYF. The CDR3 bases are TGTGCCAGCAGCTTACCCTATAAAGCAAGCTCTGGAAACACCATATATTTT. Full variable domain (missing parts from reference TRBV7-6 and TRBJ1-3): GAGVSQSPRYKVTKRGQDVALRCDPISGHVSLYWYRQALGQGPEFLTYFNYEAQQDKSGLPNDRFSAERPEGSISTLTIQRTEQRDSAMYRCASSLPYKASSGNTIYFGEGSWLTVV.

The CDR3: CASSLGAGGNYEQYF. In nucleotides, the CDR3 is TGTGCCAGCAGCTTAGGGGCCGGGGGAAATTACGAGCAGTACTTC. The chain couples TRBV11-3 to TRBJ2-7, with D possibly matching TRBD2 (6 bases). Germline lookup yields CDR1 SGHNT and CDR2 YENEEA. CDR3 length equals 15 residues. Trimming removed 1 base at V and 4 bases at J, with 14 bases between. The full variable domain, with the rest looked up from reference TRBV11-3 and TRBJ2-7, is EAGVVQSPRYKIIEKKQPVAFWCNPISGHNTLYWYLQNLGQGPELLIRYENEEAVDDSQLPKDRFSAERLKGVDSTLKIQPAELGDSAVYLCASSLGAGGNYEQYFGPGTRLTVT.

This clone was counted only a few times. The V and J genes are TRBV29-1 and TRBJ1-4, with 7 bases aligning to TRBD1. J was trimmed by 5 bases and V by 5 bases; bases with no gene match: 2. The CDR3 is 12 residues long. In germline, CDR1 is SQVTM, CDR2 ANQGSEA. CDR3 loop: CSVLTGNEKLFF. CDR3 in DNA: TGCAGCGTTCTGACAGGGAATGAAAAACTGTTTTTT.

The genes are TRBV19 and TRBJ1-2; 8 positions agree with TRBD1. CDR3 size: 16 residues. Germline trimming cut 1 base from V and 0 bases from J; bases unmatched to any gene: 4. Germline values: CDR1 LNHDA, CDR2 SQIVND (reference sequence). The CDR3 sequence: CASSIARGRANYGYTF. The CDR3 nucleotides read TGTGCCAGTAGTATAGCCAGGGGGCGTGCTAACTATGGCTACACCTTC.

In this sample, this clone turned up once. The rearrangement links TRBV28 to TRBJ2-7; TRBD2 is a possible D gene (6 bases). V was cut by 5 bases and J by 4 bases, with 21 bases left in between. Germline V gene lookup returns CDR1 MDHEN and CDR2 SYDVKM. The CDR3 sequence is 16 residues long. The CDR3 bases are TGTGCCAGCAGTACTGACTGGACGCCCCGGGGGTACGAGCAGTACGTC. This codes for CASSTDWTPRGYEQYV.

The rearrangement uses TRBV28 and TRBJ1-1; the D is unclear. Per germline, CDR1 MDHEN and CDR2 SYDVKM. This CDR3 is built from 13 residues. Trimming removed 2 bases from V and 3 bases from J, with 7 bases in between. Here the CDR3 DNA reads TGTGCCAGCAGTTTACCTGGAGACACTGAAGCTTTCTTT. It yields the protein CASSLPGDTEAFF.

The rearrangement uses TRBV19 and TRBJ1-1; D is undetermined. V was cut by 7 bases and J by 2 bases, with 14 bases left in between. CDR1 LNHDA and CDR2 SQIVND come from the germline V gene (reference sequence). The CDR3 is 14 amino acids. The chain's CDR3 is CASTIRRTNTEAFF. DNA of the CDR3: TGTGCCAGTACCATCAGGAGGACTAACACTGAAGCTTTCTTT.

CDR3 bases: TGTGCCAGCAGCGATGGGGAGGGAAGGAGCTGGCGAGAGACCCAGTACTTC. As protein: CASSDGEGRSWRETQYF. The chain uses TRBV28 and TRBJ2-5, with 7 bases fitting TRBD2. The V and J ends lost 6 bases and 4 bases, in that order; junction bases with no gene match: 17. CDR3 length equals 17 residues. Germline lookup yields CDR1 MDHEN and CDR2 SYDVKM.

The chain has TRBV30 and TRBJ1-5; 9 bases align to TRBD1. There are 14 residues in the CDR3. Trimming removed 2 bases from V and 5 bases from J; junction bases left unmatched: 4. The germline V gene encodes CDR1 GTSNPN and CDR2 SVGIG (reference sequence). The CDR3 coding sequence is TGTGCCTGGAGTCATCGACAGGGGGATCAGCCCCAGCATTTT. Its protein product is CAWSHRQGDQPQHF. The whole variable domain, filled in from reference TRBV30 and TRBJ1-5, reads SQTIHQWPATLVQPVGSPLSLECTVEGTSNPNLYWYRQAAGRGLQLLFYSVGIGQISSEVPQNLSASRPQDRQFILSSKKLLLSDSGFYLCAWSHRQGDQPQHFGDGTRLSIL.

This clone was seen a few times. The V gene is TRBV5-6, the J gene TRBJ1-2, with D unresolved. The CDR3 sequence is 14 residues long. V lost 0 bases and J 4 bases, leaving 10 bases between the germline ends. In germline, CDR1 is SGHDT, CDR2 YYEEEE. The CDR3 nucleotides read TGTGCCAGCAGCTTGGTAGCCGGTTTCTATGGCTACACCTTC. Encoded protein: CASSLVAGFYGYTF. The variable domain in full, completed from reference TRBV5-6 and TRBJ1-2, reads DAGVTQSPTHLIKTRGQQVTLRCSPKSGHDTVSWYQQALGQGPQFIFQYYEEEERQRGNFPDRFSGHQFPNYSSELNVNALLLGDSALYLCASSLVAGFYGYTFGSGTRLTVV.

The chain recombines TRBV10-3 with TRBJ2-1; a possible D gene is TRBD1 (6 bases). The V end was cut by 11 bases, the J end by 3 bases, with 11 bases between. CDR1 and CDR2 (germline): ENHRY, SYGVKD. This CDR3 contains 12 residues. The CDR3 here is CAVRTVYNEQFF. In DNA form, the CDR3 reads TGTGCCGTCCGGACAGTCTACAATGAGCAGTTCTTC.

The chain uses TRBV7-9 and TRBJ2-2; TRBD2 might be the D (5 bases). The germline V and J ends were trimmed by 3 bases and 3 bases, with 8 bases remaining between them. The CDR3 is made up of 14 amino acids. Per the germline V gene, CDR1 is SEHNR and CDR2 is FQNEAQ (reference sequence). The CDR3 DNA is TGTGCCAGCAGCTTCGGACTCTACACCGGGGAGCTGTTTTTT. Its translation: CASSFGLYTGELFF.

The genes are TRBV19 and TRBJ1-1; 9 positions match TRBD1. Germline V gene sequence: CDR1 LNHDA, CDR2 SQIVND (reference sequence). The V segment lost 4 bases and the J segment 1 base; nucleotides outside the gene matches: 4. CDR3 length equals 15 residues. The CDR3 sequence is CASSRDRAPNTEAFF. The CDR3 coding sequence is TGTGCCAGTAGTAGGGACAGGGCCCCGAACACTGAAGCTTTCTTT.

The chain employs TRBV3-1 (or the pseudogene TRBV3-2) and TRBJ2-5; D not certain. The CDR3 runs to 14 residues. Germline lookup yields CDR1 LGHDT and CDR2 YNNKEL (reference sequence). The V end lost 1 base, the J end lost 2 bases, and 8 bases lay between the germline ends. The CDR3 region is CASSQGRVQETQYF. Here the CDR3 DNA reads TGTGCCAGCAGCCAAGGCCGGGTTCAAGAGACCCAGTACTTC.

This rearrangement joins TRBV18 to TRBJ1-4; D unclear. CDR1 is KGHSH and CDR2 is LQKENI in the germline V gene. The CDR3 spans 16 residues. V was cut by 0 bases and J by 3 bases, with 11 bases left in between. CDR3 in DNA: TGTGCCAGCTCACCACCGGCCCAGAATTCTAATGAAAAACTGTTTTTT. It yields the protein CASSPPAQNSNEKLFF.